The clone carrying this TCR beta chain was detected only a few times. Antigen specificity is unknown. TCRdb reprocessed the 5' RACE reads with MiXCR, giving one entry per CDR3 protein. The sample yields about 10,000 distinct CDR3 sequences, about 4% seen once. Time point denoted: sample taken at primary tumor resection. The donors, 60 to 80 patients with untreated early-stage non-small cell lung cancer, provided the samples. Whole RNA, which was extracted from tumor, nontumor lung tissue or frozen PBMC, was sequenced without any cell sorting. These data belong to a study of spatial heterogeneity in lung cancer. Study-wide results and limits: The study found ubiquitous expanded tumor TCRs in blood more at resection than follow-up.

The V gene's germline CDR1 is ENHRY and CDR2 SYGVKD. There are 20 residues in the CDR3. The ends lost 3 bases at V and 12 bases at J; junction bases unmatched: 20. The sample consisted of PBMCs, taken at surgery. The chain uses TRBV10-3 and TRBJ2-1; TRBD2 matches 16 bases. This TCR derives from a female donor with early-stage non-small cell lung cancer. DNA for the CDR3: TGTGCCATCAGTGATCCCGGGACTAGCGGGAGGGATGGCTACGGGATGGGGCAGTTCTTC. Translation gives CAISDPGTSGRDGYGMGQFF.